This entry is about one T cell receptor (beta chain). The antigen is unknown. These data belong to a study of pediatric ulcerative colitis. Study-wide background: Ulcerative colitis patients had pancolitis or left-sided colitis, with confirming histology.

V lost 4 bases to trimming and J lost 4 bases; unmatched junction nucleotides: 8. CDR3 length: 15 amino acids. Germline CDR1 reads SGHNT; CDR2 reads YYREEE (reference sequence). Findings and limits, study-wide: A couple of patients had blood samples with substantially reduced template counts.

The repertoire was sequenced with immunoSEQ multiplex PCR; TCRdb's copy has only in-frame clones and lacks some. In the table there are 55,000 to 65,000 clones, about 80% of which are singletons. This clonotype was sampled from a boy younger than 18 with moderate ulcerative colitis. The sequencing input was blood. The J gene is TRBJ2-7, the V gene TRBV5-4, with TRBD1 matching over 10 bases. CDR3 nucleotide sequence: TGTGCCAGCAGCGCCGGGACAGGGGATGTGTACGAGCAGTACTTC. Amino acid sequence: CASSAGTGDVYEQYF.